The entry below describes one T cell receptor beta chain. Those who participated ranged in age from about 18 to 89 years and resided in about two dozen US areas. Allocation to cohorts depended on clinical history reported by the participants. The study counted Cohort 3 donors as recovered given two negative PCRs, clearance, or symptom resolution. This sample was taken from a study of blood T cell repertoires in COVID-19. From germline, CDR1 is ENHRY and CDR2 SYGVKD. The V gene lost 2 bases and the J gene lost 2 bases, with 7 bases spanning the gap. The length of the CDR3 is 13 residues. Per the original data handling: Estimated nucleated cell counts came from reference gene primer amplification. TCRdb's table, derived via immunoSEQ multiplex PCR, lists solely in-frame clones and lacks some. The V and J calls and the clone size are those of that table, but D and trimming were determined from the DNA. Here the sample spans about 300,000 clones, 85% to 90% being singletons.

The receptor was isolated from a man younger than 45 who had recovered from COVID-19. The V and J genes are TRBV10-3 and TRBJ2-7; the D is unclear. The sample was PBMCs or T cells enriched from blood (not recorded which). CDR3 bases: TGTGCCATCAGTGAGGCGTCTACCTACGAGCAGTACTTC. Encoded protein: CAISEASTYEQYF.